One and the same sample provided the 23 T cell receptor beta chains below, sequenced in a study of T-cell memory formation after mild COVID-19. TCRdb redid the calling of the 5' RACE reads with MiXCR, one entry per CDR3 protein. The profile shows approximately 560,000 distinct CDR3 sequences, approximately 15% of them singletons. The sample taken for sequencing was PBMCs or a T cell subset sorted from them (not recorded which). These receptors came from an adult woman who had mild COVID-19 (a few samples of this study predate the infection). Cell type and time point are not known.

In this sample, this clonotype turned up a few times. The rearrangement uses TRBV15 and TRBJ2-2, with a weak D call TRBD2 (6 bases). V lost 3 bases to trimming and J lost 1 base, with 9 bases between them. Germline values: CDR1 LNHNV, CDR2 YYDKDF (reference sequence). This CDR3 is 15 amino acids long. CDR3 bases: TGTGCCACCAGCAGTCGGCGGGAGAACACCGGGGAGCTGTTTTTT. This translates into CATSSRRENTGELFF.

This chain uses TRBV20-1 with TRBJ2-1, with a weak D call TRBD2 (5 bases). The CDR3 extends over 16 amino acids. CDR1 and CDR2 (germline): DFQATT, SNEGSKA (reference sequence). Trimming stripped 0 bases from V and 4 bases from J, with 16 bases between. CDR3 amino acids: CSARDLSGQWYNEQFF. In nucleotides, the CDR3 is TGCAGTGCTAGAGATCTCAGCGGTCAGTGGTACAATGAGCAGTTCTTC.

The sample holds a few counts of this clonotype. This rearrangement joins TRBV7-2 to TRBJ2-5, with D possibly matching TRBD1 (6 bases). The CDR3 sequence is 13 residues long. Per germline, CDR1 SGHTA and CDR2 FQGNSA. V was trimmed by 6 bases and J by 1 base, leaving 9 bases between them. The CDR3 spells CASRRQAQETQYF. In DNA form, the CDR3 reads TGTGCCAGCAGACGACAGGCCCAAGAGACCCAGTACTTC.

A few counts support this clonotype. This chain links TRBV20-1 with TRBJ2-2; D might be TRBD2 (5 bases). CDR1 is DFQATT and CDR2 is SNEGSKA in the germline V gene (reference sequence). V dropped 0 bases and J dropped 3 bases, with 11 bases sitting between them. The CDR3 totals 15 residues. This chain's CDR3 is CSARDEGLDTGELFF. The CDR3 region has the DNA TGCAGTGCTAGAGATGAGGGATTGGACACCGGGGAGCTGTTTTTT.

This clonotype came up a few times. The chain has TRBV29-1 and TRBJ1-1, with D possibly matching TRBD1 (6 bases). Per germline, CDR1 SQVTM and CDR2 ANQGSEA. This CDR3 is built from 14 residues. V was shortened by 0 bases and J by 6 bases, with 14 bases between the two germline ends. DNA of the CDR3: TGCAGCGTTGAAGATGGGGGGCGAGGACCTGAAGCTTTCTTT. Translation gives CSVEDGGRGPEAFF.

CDR3 sequence (DNA): TGTGCCAGCAGCGCGAACAGGGTTGGAGAGCAGTACTTC. Its protein is CASSANRVGEQYF. This chain uses TRBV9 with TRBJ2-7; D is perhaps TRBD1 (6 bases). V lost 3 bases and J 7 bases, leaving 14 bases between the germline ends. Germline loops: CDR1 SGDLS, CDR2 YYNGEE. The CDR3 consists of 13 residues. The entire variable domain, with the rest obtained from reference TRBV9 and TRBJ2-7, is as follows: DSGVTQTPKHLITATGQRVTLRCSPRSGDLSVYWYQQSLDQGLQFLIQYYNGEERAKGNILERFSAQQFPDLHSELNLSSLELGDSALYFCASSANRVGEQYFGPGTRLTVT.

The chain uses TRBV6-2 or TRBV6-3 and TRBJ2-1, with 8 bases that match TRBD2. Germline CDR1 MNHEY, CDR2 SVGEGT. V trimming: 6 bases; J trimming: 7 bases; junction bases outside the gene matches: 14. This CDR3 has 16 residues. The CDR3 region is CASSYPQREPRNEQFF. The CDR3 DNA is TGTGCCAGCAGCTACCCTCAGCGGGAGCCTCGTAATGAGCAGTTCTTC.

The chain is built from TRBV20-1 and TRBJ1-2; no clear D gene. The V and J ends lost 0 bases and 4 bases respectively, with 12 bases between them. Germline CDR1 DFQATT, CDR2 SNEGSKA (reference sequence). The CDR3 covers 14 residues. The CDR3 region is CSARDGQDLYGYTF. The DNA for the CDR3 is TGCAGTGCTAGAGATGGCCAGGACCTCTATGGCTACACCTTC.

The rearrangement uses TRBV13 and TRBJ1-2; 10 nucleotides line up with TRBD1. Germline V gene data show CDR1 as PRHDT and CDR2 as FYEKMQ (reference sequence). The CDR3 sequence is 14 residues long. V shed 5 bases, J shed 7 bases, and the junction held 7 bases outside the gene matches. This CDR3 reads CASSLRTGGAGYTF. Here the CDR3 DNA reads TGTGCCAGCAGCCTAAGGACAGGGGGGGCTGGCTACACCTTC.

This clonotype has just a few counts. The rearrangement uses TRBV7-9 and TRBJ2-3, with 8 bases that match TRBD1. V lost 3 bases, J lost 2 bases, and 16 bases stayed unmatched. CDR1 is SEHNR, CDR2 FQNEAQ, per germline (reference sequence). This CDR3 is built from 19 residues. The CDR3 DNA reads TGTGCCAGCAGCTTTTGGTCTATCCCCGGGACAGGCGACACAGATACGCAGTATTTT. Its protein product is CASSFWSIPGTGDTDTQYF.

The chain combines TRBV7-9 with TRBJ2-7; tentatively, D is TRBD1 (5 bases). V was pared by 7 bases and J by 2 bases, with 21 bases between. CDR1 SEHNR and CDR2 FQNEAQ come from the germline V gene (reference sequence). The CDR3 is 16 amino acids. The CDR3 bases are TGTGCCAGCACCCCCGTGGCAGGGAACAGCGCCTACGAGCAGTACTTC. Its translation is CASTPVAGNSAYEQYF.

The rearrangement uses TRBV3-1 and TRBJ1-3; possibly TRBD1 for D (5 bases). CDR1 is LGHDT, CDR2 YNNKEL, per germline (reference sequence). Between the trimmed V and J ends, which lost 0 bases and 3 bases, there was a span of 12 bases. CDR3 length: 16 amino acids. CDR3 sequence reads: CASSQEGGAGGNTIYF. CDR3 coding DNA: TGTGCCAGCAGCCAAGAAGGAGGGGCTGGTGGAAACACCATATATTTT.

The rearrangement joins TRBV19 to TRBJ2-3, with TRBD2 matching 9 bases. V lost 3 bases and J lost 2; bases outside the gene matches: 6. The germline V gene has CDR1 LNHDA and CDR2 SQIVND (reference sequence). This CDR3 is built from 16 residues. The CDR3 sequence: CASSIQREVDTDTQYF. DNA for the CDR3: TGTGCCAGTAGTATCCAGCGGGAGGTTGACACAGATACGCAGTATTTT. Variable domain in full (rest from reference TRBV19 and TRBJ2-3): DGGITQSPKYLFRKEGQNVTLSCEQNLNHDAMYWYRQDPGQGLRLIYYSQIVNDFQKGDIAEGYSVSREKKESFPLTVTSAQKNPTAFYLCASSIQREVDTDTQYFGPGTRLTVL.

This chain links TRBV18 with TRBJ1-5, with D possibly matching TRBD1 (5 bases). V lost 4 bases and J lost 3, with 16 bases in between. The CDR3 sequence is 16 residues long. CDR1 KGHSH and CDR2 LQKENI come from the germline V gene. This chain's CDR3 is CASSLTQVQNNQPQHF. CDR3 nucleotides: TGTGCCAGCTCACTAACACAGGTACAGAACAATCAGCCCCAGCATTTT. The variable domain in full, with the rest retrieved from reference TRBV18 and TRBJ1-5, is NAGVMQNPRHLVRRRGQEARLRCSPMKGHSHVYWYRQLPEEGLKFMVYLQKENIIDESGMPKERFSAEFPKEGPSILRIQQVVRGDSAAYFCASSLTQVQNNQPQHFGDGTRLSIL.

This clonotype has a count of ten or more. The CDR3 loop reads CASSPRGVEGTEAFF. The CDR3 DNA reads TGTGCCAGCAGTCCCAGGGGCGTGGAGGGGACTGAAGCTTTCTTT. V and J are TRBV6-2 or TRBV6-3 and TRBJ1-1; possible D gene TRBD1, 6 bases. Trimming stripped 5 bases from V and 5 bases from J, with 18 bases between. Per the germline V gene, CDR1 is MNHEY and CDR2 is SVGEGT. The CDR3 extends over 15 amino acids.

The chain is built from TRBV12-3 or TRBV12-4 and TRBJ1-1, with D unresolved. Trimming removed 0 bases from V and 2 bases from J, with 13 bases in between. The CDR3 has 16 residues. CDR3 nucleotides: TGTGCCAGCAGTTTAGCGCGGGGAGAGGAAAACACTGAAGCTTTCTTT. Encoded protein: CASSLARGEENTEAFF.

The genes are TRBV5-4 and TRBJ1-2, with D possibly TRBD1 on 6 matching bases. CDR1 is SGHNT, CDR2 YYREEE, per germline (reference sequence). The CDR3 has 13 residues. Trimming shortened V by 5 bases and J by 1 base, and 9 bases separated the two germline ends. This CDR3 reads CASRQQGNYGYTF. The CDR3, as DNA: TGTGCCAGCAGGCAACAGGGTAACTATGGCTACACCTTC.

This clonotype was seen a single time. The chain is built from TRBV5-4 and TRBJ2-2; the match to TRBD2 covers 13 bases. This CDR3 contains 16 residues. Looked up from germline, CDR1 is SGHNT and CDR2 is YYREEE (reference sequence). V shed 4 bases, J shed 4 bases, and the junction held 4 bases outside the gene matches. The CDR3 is CASSGLAGVFTGELFF. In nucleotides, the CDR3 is TGTGCCAGCAGCGGACTAGCGGGGGTGTTCACCGGGGAGCTGTTTTTT.

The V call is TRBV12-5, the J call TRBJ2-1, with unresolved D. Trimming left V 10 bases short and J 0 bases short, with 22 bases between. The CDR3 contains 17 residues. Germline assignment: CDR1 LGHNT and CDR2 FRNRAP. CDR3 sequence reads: CATQPAGDPGSYNEQFF. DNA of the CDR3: TGTGCTACCCAACCAGCTGGGGATCCGGGCTCCTACAATGAGCAGTTCTTC. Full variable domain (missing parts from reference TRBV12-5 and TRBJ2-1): DARVTQTPRHKVTEMGQEVTMRCQPILGHNTVFWYRQTMMQGLELLAYFRNRAPLDDSGMPKDRFSAEMPDATLATLKIQPSEPRDSAVYFCATQPAGDPGSYNEQFFGPGTRLTVL.

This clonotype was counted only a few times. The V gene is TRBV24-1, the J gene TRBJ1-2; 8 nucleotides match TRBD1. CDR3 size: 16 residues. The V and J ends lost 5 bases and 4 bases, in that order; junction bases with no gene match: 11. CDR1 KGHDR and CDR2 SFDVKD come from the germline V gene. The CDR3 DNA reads TGTGCCACCAGTGTAGCCGGGACAGGCGCCACCTATGGCTACACCTTC. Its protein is CATSVAGTGATYGYTF.

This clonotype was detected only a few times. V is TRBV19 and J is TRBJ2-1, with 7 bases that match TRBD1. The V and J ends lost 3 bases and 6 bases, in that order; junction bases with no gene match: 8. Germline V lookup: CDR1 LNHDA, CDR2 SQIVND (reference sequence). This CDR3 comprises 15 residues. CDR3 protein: CASSIPGQSFNEQFF. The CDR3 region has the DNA TGTGCCAGTAGTATCCCGGGACAGAGTTTCAATGAGCAGTTCTTC.

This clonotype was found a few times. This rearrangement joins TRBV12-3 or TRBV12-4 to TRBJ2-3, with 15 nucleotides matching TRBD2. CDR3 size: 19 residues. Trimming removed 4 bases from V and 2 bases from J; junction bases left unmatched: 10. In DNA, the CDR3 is TGTGCCAGCAGTTCCCTAGGGACTAGCGGGGGGCCCCCCACAGATACGCAGTATTTT. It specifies CASSSLGTSGGPPTDTQYF.

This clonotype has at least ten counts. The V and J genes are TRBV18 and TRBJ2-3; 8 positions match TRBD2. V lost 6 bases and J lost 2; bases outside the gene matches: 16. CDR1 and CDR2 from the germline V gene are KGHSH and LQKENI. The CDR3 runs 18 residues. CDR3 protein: CASSPSVLAGGSTDTQYF. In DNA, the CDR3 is TGTGCCAGCTCGCCGTCAGTCCTCGCGGGAGGCTCCACAGATACGCAGTATTTT.